The 27 T cell receptor beta chains below come from one sample, sequenced in a study of brain T cells in children with intractable seizures. The repertoire was sequenced with immunoSEQ multiplex PCR; TCRdb's copy has only in-frame clones and lacks some. The table lists over 7,500 clones, 69% of them singletons. Only cases whose brain tissue showed the highest T cell transcript signatures were sequenced. Here the sequenced sample was resected brain tissue, taken at surgery. Every receptor here comes from a girl aged 2 to 9 with tuberous sclerosis and intractable seizures.

V and J are TRBV6-5 and TRBJ1-2; a weak D match, TRBD1 (6 bases). V dropped 5 bases and J dropped 0 bases, with 7 bases sitting between them. Germline V gives CDR1 MNHEY, CDR2 SVGAGI. The CDR3 is 13 amino acids. CDR3 protein: CASSRGANYGYTF. Written as DNA, the CDR3 is TGTGCCAGCAGTAGGGGGGCTAACTATGGCTACACCTTC.

The chain links TRBV9 to TRBJ2-3; 10 nucleotides line up with TRBD2. The CDR3 consists of 14 residues. With 0 bases clipped from V and 6 bases from J, the junction kept 1 base outside the gene matches. CDR1 is SGDLS and CDR2 is YYNGEE in the germline V gene. The CDR3 DNA reads as TGTGCCAGCAGCGTAGAAGCGGGGGGGGATACGCAGTATTTT. It yields the protein CASSVEAGGDTQYF.

This clone has only a few counts. The V call is TRBV10-3, the J call TRBJ1-6, with D perhaps matching TRBD1 (6 bases). The V end was cut by 10 bases, the J end by 5 bases, with 15 bases between. This CDR3 spans 14 amino acids. CDR1 ENHRY and CDR2 SYGVKD come from the germline V gene. The CDR3 DNA sequence: TGTGCCACACAGCAGGGGCTGGATAATTCACCCCTCCACTTT. Amino acid sequence: CATQQGLDNSPLHF.

By share of the sample, this clone is medium-sized (0.01 to 0.1%). This rearrangement joins TRBV4-1 to TRBJ1-1; D ambiguous. The V gene lost 0 bases and the J gene lost 10 bases, with 12 bases spanning the gap. Germline-derived CDR1 and CDR2 are MGHRA and YSYEKL. The CDR3 length is 13 residues. Written as DNA, the CDR3 is TGCGCCAGCAGCCAAGAAAGTAGTTGGGGAGCTTTCTTT. Encoded protein: CASSQESSWGAFF.

To note about this clone: The identical CDR3 is also encoded by other nucleotide sequences in the sample. The chain couples TRBV10-3 to TRBJ2-5; D remains ambiguous. Germline V gene lookup returns CDR1 ENHRY and CDR2 SYGVKD. Trimming pared 2 bases from V and 5 bases from J, leaving 3 bases between. The CDR3 extends over 11 amino acids. The DNA for the CDR3 is TGTGCCATCAGTGAGAGGGAGACCCAGTACTTC. It encodes CAISERETQYF.

V usage is TRBV13 and J usage is TRBJ2-3; the D is unclear. The germline CDR1 and CDR2 sequences are PRHDT and FYEKMQ (reference sequence). This CDR3 is 14 amino acids long. The V gene lost 2 bases and the J gene lost 2 bases, with 8 bases spanning the gap. The DNA of the CDR3 is TGTGCCAGCAGCTTAAGTAGGGCCACAGATACGCAGTATTTT. Amino acid sequence: CASSLSRATDTQYF.

The rearrangement links TRBV15 to TRBJ1-1, with D maybe TRBD1 (5 bases). V was pared by 3 bases and J by 6 bases, with 8 bases between. The length of the CDR3 is 12 residues. Germline V gene sequence: CDR1 LNHNV, CDR2 YYDKDF (reference sequence). In DNA form, the CDR3 reads TGTGCCACCAGCAGGACAGACGCTGAAGCTTTCTTT. Protein sequence: CATSRTDAEAFF.

This clone was seen a few times. CDR3 region: CASSPRSSGYTF. CDR3 bases: TGTGCCAGCAGCCCCCGTTCGAGTGGCTACACCTTC. This chain joins TRBV7-2 and TRBJ1-2; D gene uncertain. The V gene lost 5 bases and the J gene lost 7 bases, with 11 bases spanning the gap. This CDR3 spans 12 amino acids. CDR1 SGHTA and CDR2 FQGNSA come from the germline V gene. Full variable domain (outside the CDR3, taken from reference TRBV7-2 and TRBJ1-2): GAGVSQSPSNKVTEKGKDVELRCDPISGHTALYWYRQSLGQGLEFLIYFQGNSAPDKSGLPSDRFSAERTGGSVSTLTIQRTQQEDSAVYLCASSPRSSGYTFGSGTRLTVV.

This clone was counted a few times. This chain connects TRBV7-2 to TRBJ2-2; a possible D gene is TRBD2 (7 bases). The CDR3 is 16 residues long. Germline V gene data show CDR1 as SGHTA and CDR2 as FQGNSA. The germline V and J ends were trimmed by 2 bases and 8 bases, with 18 bases remaining between them. The CDR3, as DNA: TGTGCCAGCAGCTTACTTGGCGGGGGCCTAAAAGGGGAGCTGTTTTTT. This encodes CASSLLGGGLKGELFF.

In nucleotides, the CDR3 is TGTGCCATCAGTGCCGGGACTATTAATGAAAAACTGTTTTTT. Protein: CAISAGTINEKLFF. The genes are TRBV10-3 and TRBJ1-4; TRBD1 might be the D (5 bases). This CDR3 contains 14 residues. Germline V gives CDR1 ENHRY, CDR2 SYGVKD. V was trimmed by 4 bases and J by 4 bases, leaving 10 bases between them.

The chain uses TRBV5-6 and TRBJ2-1; D ambiguous. There are 13 residues in the CDR3. V was cut by 7 bases and J by 3 bases, with 11 bases left in between. Germline V gives CDR1 SGHDT, CDR2 YYEEEE. The CDR3 protein is CASGRRGYNEQFF. The DNA for the CDR3 is TGTGCCAGCGGTAGGCGAGGCTACAATGAGCAGTTCTTC.

This chain links TRBV7-2 with TRBJ1-2; D unclear. CDR1 and CDR2 (germline): SGHTA, FQGNSA. This CDR3 has 13 amino acids. Between the trimmed V and J ends, which lost 1 base and 8 bases, there was a span of 11 bases. The CDR3 reads CASSLVQTRGYTF. DNA of the CDR3: TGTGCCAGCAGCTTAGTTCAAACACGGGGCTACACCTTC.

J is TRBJ1-5 and V is TRBV7-8, with D unclear. Germline V gene sequence: CDR1 SGHVS, CDR2 FQNEAQ. V lost 2 bases to trimming and J lost 4 bases, with 6 bases between them. The CDR3 has 13 amino acids. This chain's CDR3 is CASSLSGNQPQHF. The CDR3 coding sequence is TGTGCCAGCAGCTTATCGGGGAATCAGCCCCAGCATTTT.

This chain links TRBV5-6 with TRBJ2-3, with a weak D call TRBD2 (6 bases). The germline gives CDR1 SGHDT, CDR2 YYEEEE. The CDR3 length is 14 residues. V lost 2 bases and J lost 2, with 9 bases in between. The CDR3 sequence: CASSLGTVTDTQYF. DNA of the CDR3: TGTGCCAGCAGCTTAGGGACTGTCACAGATACGCAGTATTTT.

This clone turned up a few times. The genes are TRBV10-1 and TRBJ1-5; 11 nucleotides line up with TRBD1. With V trimmed by 4 bases and J by 6 bases, 5 bases remained unmatched. CDR1 is WNHNN and CDR2 is SYGVQD in the germline V gene (reference sequence). CDR3 size: 15 residues. This chain's CDR3 is CASSGTGGGIQPQHF. The CDR3 region has the DNA TGCGCCAGCAGTGGGACAGGGGGCGGAATTCAGCCCCAGCATTTT.

The rearrangement links TRBV19 to TRBJ1-5; 8 bases match TRBD1. The CDR3 extends over 16 amino acids. V gave up 5 bases and J gave up 2 bases; unmatched junction bases: 8. Germline-derived CDR1 and CDR2 are LNHDA and SQIVND (reference sequence). The CDR3 reads CASSRQGSWGNQPQHF. For the CDR3, the DNA is TGTGCCAGTAGTCGACAGGGGTCTTGGGGCAATCAGCCCCAGCATTTT.

The chain joins TRBV5-4 to TRBJ1-1; no definite D call. V lost 7 bases and J 5 bases, leaving 15 bases between the germline ends. The CDR3 is 13 amino acids. Germline values: CDR1 SGHNT, CDR2 YYREEE (reference sequence). CDR3 region: CASSEWRETEAFF. CDR3 coding DNA: TGTGCCAGCTCCGAATGGAGAGAGACTGAAGCTTTCTTT.

The V and J genes are TRBV2 and TRBJ1-5; D may be TRBD1 (6 bases). The CDR3 sequence is 15 residues long. Germline CDR1 SNHLY, CDR2 FYNNEI. V was cut by 1 base and J by 3 bases, with 10 bases left in between. CDR3 protein: CASSEGTANNQPQHF. In DNA, the CDR3 is TGTGCCAGCAGTGAAGGGACAGCTAACAATCAGCCCCAGCATTTT.

The chain combines TRBV28 with TRBJ1-2; D is ambiguous. The germline CDR1 and CDR2 sequences are MDHEN and SYDVKM. This CDR3 comprises 14 residues. V lost 4 bases and J lost 4, with 13 bases in between. DNA for the CDR3: TGTGCCAGCAGTTCCCAAGGAGGTGCCTATGGCTACACCTTC. Translated, it gives CASSSQGGAYGYTF.

V is TRBV11-2 and J is TRBJ1-1; TRBD1 matches at 9 bases. J lost 8 bases, V lost 5 bases, and 6 bases had no gene match. This CDR3 region has 13 residues. CDR1 and CDR2 from the germline V gene are SGHAT and FQNNGV. CDR3 loop: CASSPETGGEAFF. The CDR3 nucleotides read TGTGCCAGCAGCCCGGAAACAGGGGGCGAAGCTTTCTTT.

The chain couples TRBV4-2 to TRBJ2-1, with 9 bases matching TRBD1. The V segment lost 3 bases and the J segment 2 bases; nucleotides outside the gene matches: 8. The CDR3 is made up of 17 amino acids. CDR1 and CDR2 from the germline V gene are LGHNA and YNFKEQ. CDR3 loop: CASSHLEQGAAYNEQFF. DNA for the CDR3: TGTGCCAGCAGCCATCTCGAACAGGGGGCGGCCTACAATGAGCAGTTCTTC.

Of note for this clone: The junction departs from germline at one end; a sequencing error may be responsible. The CDR3 spells CASRDFSTDTQYF. For the CDR3, the DNA is TGTGCCAGCCGTGACTTTAGCACAGATACGCAGTATTTT. This chain connects TRBV6-1 to TRBJ2-3; no reliable D call. Per germline, CDR1 MNHNS and CDR2 SASEGT. The CDR3 contains 13 residues.

The chain employs TRBV29-1 and TRBJ1-2; D unclear. CDR3 length: 11 residues. Germline V lookup: CDR1 SQVTM, CDR2 ANQGSEA. The ends were cut back, 4 bases at V and 6 bases at J, with 9 bases in the middle. The CDR3 here is CSVVSHNGYTF. CDR3 coding DNA: TGCAGCGTTGTTTCCCACAATGGCTACACCTTC.

V and J are TRBV19 and TRBJ2-2, with 7 bases fitting TRBD1. The CDR3 contains 13 residues. Germline V gene sequence: CDR1 LNHDA, CDR2 SQIVND (reference sequence). Trimming took 10 bases from V and 7 from J; bases not matched to a gene: 9. The chain's CDR3 is CATPGQRVGELFF. The DNA of the CDR3 is TGTGCCACCCCGGGACAGAGAGTCGGGGAGCTGTTTTTT.

The rearrangement joins TRBV9 to TRBJ2-3; 8 nucleotides align to TRBD2. Germline V gene sequence: CDR1 SGDLS, CDR2 YYNGEE. The CDR3 is made up of 17 amino acids. V was clipped by 3 bases and J by 0 bases; unmatched bases: 9. The CDR3 reads CASSETSGGVSTDTQYF. In DNA, the CDR3 is TGTGCCAGCAGCGAAACTAGCGGCGGGGTGAGCACAGATACGCAGTATTTT. The full variable domain, completed using reference TRBV9 and TRBJ2-3, is DSGVTQTPKHLITATGQRVTLRCSPRSGDLSVYWYQQSLDQGLQFLIQYYNGEERAKGNILERFSAQQFPDLHSELNLSSLELGDSALYFCASSETSGGVSTDTQYFGPGTRLTVL.

This clone was seen a handful of times. The rearrangement uses TRBV7-8 and TRBJ1-1; 9 positions match TRBD1. CDR1 is SGHVS, CDR2 FQNEAQ, per germline. This CDR3 region has 13 residues. V was pared by 3 bases and J by 4 bases, with 0 bases of the junction left unmatched. CDR3 coding DNA: TGTGCCAGCAGCTTGACAGGGGGCACTGAAGCTTTCTTT. It is translated as CASSLTGGTEAFF.

The chain has TRBV7-3 and TRBJ2-1; D assignment may be TRBD1 or TRBD2 (7 bases each). Germline V CDR1 and CDR2: SGHTA, FQGTGA. The CDR3 runs 19 residues. V was clipped by 2 bases and J by 0 bases, with 20 bases between them. This chain's CDR3 is CASSLDPRQGGSSYNEQFF. CDR3 bases: TGTGCCAGCAGCTTAGACCCACGACAGGGCGGGAGCTCCTACAATGAGCAGTTCTTC.